This TCR beta chain was recovered during a study of T cell responses to AZD1222 COVID-19 vaccine. Study-level points and caveats: Increased Spike-specific TCR breadth and depth were observed after two AZD1222 doses. None of the repertoires were sampled until the peak T cell response had passed. Regions 160-218 and 743-854 dominated among vaccine-associated CD4 TCRs spanning spike.

Assay used: immunoSEQ multiplex PCR; TCRdb lists only in-frame clones, some missing. The table lists about 110,000 clones, about 90% of them singletons. Looked up from germline, CDR1 is SGHNT and CDR2 is YYREEE (reference sequence). Between the trimmed V and J ends, which lost 0 bases and 0 bases, there was a span of 10 bases. This CDR3 spans 16 amino acids. Comments on this clone: Antigen specificity is unknown.

This receptor was taken from an adult in good health. The V gene is TRBV5-4, the J gene TRBJ1-3; D is uncertain. The sequencing used peripheral blood, collected on day 0 of AZD1222 vaccination. This chain's CDR3 is CASSLGRASSGNTIYF. The CDR3 bases are TGTGCCAGCAGCTTGGGACGGGCTTCCTCTGGAAACACCATATATTTT. Filled out from reference TRBV5-4 and TRBJ1-3, the complete variable domain reads ETGVTQSPTHLIKTRGQQVTLRCSSQSGHNTVSWYQQALGQGPQFIFQYYREEENGRGNFPPRFSGLQFPNYSSELNVNALELDDSALYLCASSLGRASSGNTIYFGEGSWLTVV.